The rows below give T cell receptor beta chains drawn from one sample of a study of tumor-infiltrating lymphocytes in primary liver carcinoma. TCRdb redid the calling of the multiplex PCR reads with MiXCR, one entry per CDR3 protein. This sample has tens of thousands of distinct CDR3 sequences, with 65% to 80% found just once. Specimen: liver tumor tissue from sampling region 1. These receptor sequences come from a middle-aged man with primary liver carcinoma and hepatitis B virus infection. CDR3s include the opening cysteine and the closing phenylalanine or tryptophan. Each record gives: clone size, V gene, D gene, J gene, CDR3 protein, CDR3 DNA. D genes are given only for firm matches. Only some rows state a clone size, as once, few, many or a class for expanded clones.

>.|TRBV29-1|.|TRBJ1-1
CDVSEARSTEAFF
TGCGACGTATCGGAGGCGAGGAGCACTGAAGCTTTCTTT
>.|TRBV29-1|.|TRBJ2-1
CSVMGQGGYDEQFF
TGCAGCGTCATGGGACAAGGGGGGTACGATGAGCAGTTCTTC
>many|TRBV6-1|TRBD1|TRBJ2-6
CASSPGQGPGANVLTF
TGTGCCAGCAGTCCGGGACAGGGACCCGGGGCCAACGTCCTGACTTTC
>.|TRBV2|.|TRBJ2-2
CASSYERVNTGELFF
TGTGCCAGCAGTTACGAGAGGGTTAACACCGGGGAGTTGTTTTTT
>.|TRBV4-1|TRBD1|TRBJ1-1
CASSLVQTGEMEAFF
TGCGCCAGTAGCCTAGTGCAAACAGGGGAAATGGAAGCTTTTTTT
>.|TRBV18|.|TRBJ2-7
CASSLLGGSRYEQYF
TGTGCCAGCTCACTACTAGGGGGGAGTCGGTACGAGCAGTACTTC
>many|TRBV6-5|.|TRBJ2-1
CASSSQTSMLGEQFF
TGTGCCAGCAGTTCACAGACTAGTATGTTGGGTGAGCAGTTCTTC
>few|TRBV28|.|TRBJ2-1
CASSTGNLNEQFF
TGTGCCAGCAGCACCGGGAATCTCAATGAGCAGTTCTTC
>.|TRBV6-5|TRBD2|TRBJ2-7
CASSQAGTYNKQYF
TGTGCCAGCAGCCAAGCGGGGACCTACAATAAGCAGTACTTC
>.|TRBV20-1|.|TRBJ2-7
CSARDQTEQYF
TGCAGTGCTAGAGATCAAACGGAACAGTACTTC
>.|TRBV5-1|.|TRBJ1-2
CASSTGDAIYGYTF
TGCGCCAGCAGCACGGGAGATGCTATCTATGGCTACACCTTT
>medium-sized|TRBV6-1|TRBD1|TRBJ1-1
CATSGQALEAFF
TGTGCCACTTCGGGACAGGCACTCGAAGCTTTCTTT
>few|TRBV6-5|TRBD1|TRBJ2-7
CASTLTGGSYEQYF
TGTGCCAGCACTTTGACAGGGGGGTCCTACGAGCAGTACTTC
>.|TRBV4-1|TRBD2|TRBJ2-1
CASGQGWTSGRKVTYNVQFF
TGCGCTAGCGGCCAAGGTTGGACTAGCGGGAGGAAGGTAACCTACAATGTGCAGTTCTTC
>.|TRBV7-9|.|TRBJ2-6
CASRLDSSSSGVNVLTF
TGTGCCAGCAGATTAGACAGTTCTAGCTCTGGGGTCAACGTCCTGACTTTC
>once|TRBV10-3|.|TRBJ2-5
CVISERVETQYF
TGTGTTATTAGTGAGCGGGTGGAGACCCAGTACTTC
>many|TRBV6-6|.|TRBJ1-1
CASSYPGANTEAFF
TGTGCCAGCAGTTACCCAGGGGCGAACACTGAAGCTTTCTTT
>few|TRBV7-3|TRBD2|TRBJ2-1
CASSLIAGAYNEQFF
TGTGCCAGCAGCTTAATAGCGGGAGCCTACAATGAGCAGTTCTTC
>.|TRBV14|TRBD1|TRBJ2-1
CAGGHTRDRYNEQFF
TGTGCCGGCGGCCACACCCGGGACAGATACAATGAGCAGTTCTTC
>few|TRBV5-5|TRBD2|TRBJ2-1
CASSSCGSTYNEQFF
TGTGCCAGCAGCTCGTGCGGGAGCACCTACAATGAGCAGTTCTTC
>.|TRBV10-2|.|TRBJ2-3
CATSPGLTLTDTQYF
TGCGCCACTTCACCTGGACTTACGTTGACAGATACGCAGTATTTT
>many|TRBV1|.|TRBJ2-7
CTSGLLRRGSYEQYF
TGCACCAGCGGCCTCCTTCGAAGAGGAAGCTACGAGCAGTACTTC
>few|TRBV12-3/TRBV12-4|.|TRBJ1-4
CVSKLTGSDEKLFF
TGTGTCAGCAAATTGACAGGTTCGGATGAAAAACTGTTTTTT
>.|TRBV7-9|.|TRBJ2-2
CASSPPRGVSAGELFF
TGTGCCAGCAGCCCTCCTAGAGGAGTTTCGGCCGGGGAGCTGTTTTTT
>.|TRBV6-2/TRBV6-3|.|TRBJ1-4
CASSRTRCREKLFF
TGTGCCAGCAGTCGCACAAGGTGCCGAGAAAAACTGTTTTTT
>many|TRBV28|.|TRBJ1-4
CASLDRASTGKLFF
TGTGCCAGCCTCGACCGGGCCTCAACCGGGAAACTGTTTTTT
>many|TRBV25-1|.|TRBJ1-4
CASSEGVSSTNEKLFF
TGTGCCAGCAGTGAAGGTGTCAGCTCAACTAATGAAAAACTGTTTTTT
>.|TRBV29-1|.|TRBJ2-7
CSLSTSYEQNF
TGCAGCCTCTCCACCTCCTACGAGCAGAACTTC